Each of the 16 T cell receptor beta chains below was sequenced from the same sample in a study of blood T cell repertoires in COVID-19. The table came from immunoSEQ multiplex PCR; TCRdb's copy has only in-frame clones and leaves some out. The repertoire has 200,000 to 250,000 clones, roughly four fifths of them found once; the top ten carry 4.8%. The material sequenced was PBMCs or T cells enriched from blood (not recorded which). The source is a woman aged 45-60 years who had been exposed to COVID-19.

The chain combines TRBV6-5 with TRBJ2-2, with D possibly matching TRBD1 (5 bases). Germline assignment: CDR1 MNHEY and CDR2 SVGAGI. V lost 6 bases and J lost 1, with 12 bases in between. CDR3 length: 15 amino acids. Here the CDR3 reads CASSSWTMNTGELFF. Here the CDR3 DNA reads TGTGCCAGCAGCTCTTGGACAATGAACACCGGGGAGCTGTTTTTT.

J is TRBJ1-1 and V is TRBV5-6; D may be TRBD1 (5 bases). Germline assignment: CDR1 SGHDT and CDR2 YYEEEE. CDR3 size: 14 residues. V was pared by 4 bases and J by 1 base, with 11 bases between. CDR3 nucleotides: TGTGCCAGCAGCCCTGGACACGGGAACACTGAAGCTTTCTTT. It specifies CASSPGHGNTEAFF.

DNA of the CDR3: TGTGCCAGCAGTCCTCCGGTACAGGGTCATGGCTACACCTTC. This sequence encodes CASSPPVQGHGYTF. The rearrangement joins TRBV11-2 to TRBJ1-2; D is perhaps TRBD1 (6 bases). The CDR3 spans 14 residues. The V end lost 6 bases, the J end lost 6 bases, and 17 bases lay between the germline ends. Germline V lookup: CDR1 SGHAT, CDR2 FQNNGV.

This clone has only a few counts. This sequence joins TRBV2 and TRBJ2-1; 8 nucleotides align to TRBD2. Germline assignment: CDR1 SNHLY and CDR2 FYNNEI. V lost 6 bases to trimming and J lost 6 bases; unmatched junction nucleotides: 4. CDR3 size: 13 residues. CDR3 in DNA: TGTGCCAGCAGGCGGGGGGCGGGCAATGAGCAGTTCTTC. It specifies CASRRGAGNEQFF.

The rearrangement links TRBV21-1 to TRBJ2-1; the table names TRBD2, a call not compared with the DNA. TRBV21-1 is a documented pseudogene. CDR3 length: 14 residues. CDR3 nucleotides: TGTGCCAGCAGCAAGGCCAGAGGGAGGAATGAGCAGTTCTTC. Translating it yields CASSKARGRNEQFF.

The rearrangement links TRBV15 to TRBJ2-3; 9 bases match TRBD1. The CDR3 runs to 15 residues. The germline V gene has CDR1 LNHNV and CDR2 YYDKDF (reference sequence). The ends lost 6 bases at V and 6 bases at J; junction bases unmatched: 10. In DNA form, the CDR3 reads TGTGCCACCAGTGCCGGGACAGGGCAATTTGATACGCAGTATTTT. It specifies CATSAGTGQFDTQYF.

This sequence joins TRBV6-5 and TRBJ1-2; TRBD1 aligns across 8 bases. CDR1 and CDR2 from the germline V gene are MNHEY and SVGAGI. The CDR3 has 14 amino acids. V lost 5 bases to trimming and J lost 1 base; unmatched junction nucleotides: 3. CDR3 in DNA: TGTGCCAGCAGTAACAGGGGGGATAACTATGGCTACACCTTC. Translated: CASSNRGDNYGYTF.

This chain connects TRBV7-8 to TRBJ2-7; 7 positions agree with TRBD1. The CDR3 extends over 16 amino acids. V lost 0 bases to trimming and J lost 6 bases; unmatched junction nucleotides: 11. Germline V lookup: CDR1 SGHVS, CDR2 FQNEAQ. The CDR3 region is CASSLAPGQAPGEQYF. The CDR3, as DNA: TGTGCCAGCAGCTTAGCGCCTGGACAGGCTCCGGGCGAGCAGTACTTC.

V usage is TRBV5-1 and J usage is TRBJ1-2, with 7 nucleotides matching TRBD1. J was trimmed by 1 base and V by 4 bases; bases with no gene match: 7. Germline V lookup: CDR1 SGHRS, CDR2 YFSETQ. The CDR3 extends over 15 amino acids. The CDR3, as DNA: TGCGCCAGCAGCCGCTGGAGGGACAGTAACTATGGCTACACCTTC. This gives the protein CASSRWRDSNYGYTF.

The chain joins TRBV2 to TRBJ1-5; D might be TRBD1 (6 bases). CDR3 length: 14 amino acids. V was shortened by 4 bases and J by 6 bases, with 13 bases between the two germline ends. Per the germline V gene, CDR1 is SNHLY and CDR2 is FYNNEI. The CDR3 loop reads CASSGPRGSQPQHF. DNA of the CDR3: TGTGCCAGCAGTGGGCCCAGGGGTAGTCAGCCCCAGCATTTT.

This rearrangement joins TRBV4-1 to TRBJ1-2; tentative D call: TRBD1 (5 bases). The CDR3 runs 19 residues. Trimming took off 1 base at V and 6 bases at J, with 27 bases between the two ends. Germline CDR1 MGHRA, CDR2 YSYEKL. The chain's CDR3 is CASSQVQGVLRGVGDGYTF. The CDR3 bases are TGCGCCAGCAGCCAAGTCCAGGGTGTCTTACGGGGGGTTGGTGATGGCTACACCTTC.

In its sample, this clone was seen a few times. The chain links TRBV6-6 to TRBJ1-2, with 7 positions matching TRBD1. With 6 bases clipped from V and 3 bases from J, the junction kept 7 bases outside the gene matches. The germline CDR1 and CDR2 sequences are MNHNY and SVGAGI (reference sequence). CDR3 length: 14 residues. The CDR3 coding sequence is TGTGCCAGCAGGACATCCGGGACAGACTATGGCTACACCTTC. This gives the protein CASRTSGTDYGYTF.

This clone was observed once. CDR3 nucleotides: TGTGCCAGTACTACGGGAAACAGGGTAGGGCAGCCCCAGCATTTT. This gives the protein CASTTGNRVGQPQHF. The chain employs TRBV19 and TRBJ1-5, with D perhaps matching TRBD1 (6 bases). Per germline, CDR1 LNHDA and CDR2 SQIVND (reference sequence). The CDR3 loop spans 15 amino acids. Between the trimmed V and J ends, which lost 7 bases and 7 bases, there was a span of 20 bases. Full variable domain (rest looked up from reference TRBV19 and TRBJ1-5): DGGITQSPKYLFRKEGQNVTLSCEQNLNHDAMYWYRQDPGQGLRLIYYSQIVNDFQKGDIAEGYSVSREKKESFPLTVTSAQKNPTAFYLCASTTGNRVGQPQHFGDGTRLSIL.

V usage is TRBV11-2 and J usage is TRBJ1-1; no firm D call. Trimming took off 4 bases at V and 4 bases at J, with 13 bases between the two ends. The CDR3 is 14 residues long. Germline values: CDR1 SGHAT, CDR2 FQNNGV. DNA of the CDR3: TGTGCCAGCAGCTGGGTAATGGCAGGCACTGAAGCTTTCTTT. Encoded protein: CASSWVMAGTEAFF.

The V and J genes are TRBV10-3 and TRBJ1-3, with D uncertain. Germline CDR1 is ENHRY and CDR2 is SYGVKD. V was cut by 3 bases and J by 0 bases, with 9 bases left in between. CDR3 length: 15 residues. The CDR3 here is CAISDGLRSGNTIYF. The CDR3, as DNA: TGTGCCATCAGTGACGGACTCCGCTCTGGAAACACCATATATTTT.

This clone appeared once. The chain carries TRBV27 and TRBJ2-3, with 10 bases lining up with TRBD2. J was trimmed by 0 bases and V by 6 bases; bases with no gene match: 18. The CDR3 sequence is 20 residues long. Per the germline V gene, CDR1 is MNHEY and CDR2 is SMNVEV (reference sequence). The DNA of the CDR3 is TGTGCCAGCAGATCACTAGGCGGGGCGCTACTAGCGGGGAGCACAGATACGCAGTATTTT. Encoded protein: CASRSLGGALLAGSTDTQYF.